The present entry profiles one TCR beta chain with its context. Its matching antigen is unknown. This record belongs to a study of T cell repertoires in cytomegalovirus infection. Overall study: It was the public TCR beta signatures that indicated both CMV infection and matching HLA type. Notes on the study in general: Carriage of CMV together with the relevant HLA was identifiable through cumulative public TCR beta family frequency. CMV-specific TCR beta clonotypes restricted by HLA-C were the ones dominating the ex vivo response.

TCRdb reprocessed the reads with MiXCR, giving one entry per CDR3 protein. The table records 750,000 to 950,000 distinct CDR3 sequences, just under 30% of them present only once. V gave up 3 bases and J gave up 8 bases, with 16 bases separating them. The germline V gene has CDR1 MDHEN and CDR2 SYDVKM. CDR3 size: 14 residues. The J gene is TRBJ1-2, the V gene TRBV28; a possible D gene is TRBD1 (6 bases). The source is a human donor in good health (CMV status not recorded). Some clones in this sample may be carry-over from other donors' samples. The sample in question was cultured CD8+ T cells from PBMCs, obtained from culture after CMV antigen stimulation. CDR3 region: CASSLNRALPGYTF. The CDR3 DNA is TGTGCCAGCAGTTTGAACAGGGCCCTCCCGGGCTACACCTTC.